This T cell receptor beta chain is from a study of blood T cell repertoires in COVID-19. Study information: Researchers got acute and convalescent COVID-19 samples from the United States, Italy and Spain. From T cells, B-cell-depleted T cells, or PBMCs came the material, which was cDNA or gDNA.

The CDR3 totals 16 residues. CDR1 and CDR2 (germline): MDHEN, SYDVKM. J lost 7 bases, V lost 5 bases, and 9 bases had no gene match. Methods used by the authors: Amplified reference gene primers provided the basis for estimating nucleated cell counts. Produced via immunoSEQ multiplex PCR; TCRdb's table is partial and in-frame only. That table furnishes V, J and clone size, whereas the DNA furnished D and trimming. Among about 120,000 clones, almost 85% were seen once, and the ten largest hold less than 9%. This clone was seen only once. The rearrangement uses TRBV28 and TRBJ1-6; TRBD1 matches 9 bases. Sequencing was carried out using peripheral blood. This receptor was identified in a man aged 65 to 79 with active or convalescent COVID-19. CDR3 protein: CASSPSQGAFNSPLHF. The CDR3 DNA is TGTGCCAGCAGTCCCTCACAGGGGGCTTTCAATTCACCCCTCCACTTT.